Given below is one TCR beta chain in context. Its antigen has not been determined. No quality values exist for individual bases; no much larger clone is one base distant. A single peripheral blood draw of about 120 mL on average was collected from each donor into heparinised tubes. A BD FACSAria II was used to sort naive, central memory, regulatory and stem cell-like memory CD4+ T cells with a panel that included CD45RO, CCR7, CD25, CD127, CD95 and CD27. Every sorted population had a purity above 95%. PBMCs were isolated right away by Lymphoprep density gradient centrifugation and were stained directly, without culture. So that batch effects would be minimized, each experiment stained and sorted samples in pairs, pairing one healthy donor with one patient. From its cysteine to its phenylalanine, the CDR3 spans 12 amino acids. The DNA shown is the 36-base CDR3, in frame from base 1. The germline V gene encodes CDR1 LNHDA and CDR2 SQIVND (reference sequence). V is pared back by 3 bases and J by 12 bases, with 12 bases lying between the germline termini.

The record originates from a study of beta chain features in type 1 diabetes listed by TCRdb under 2018. Study-wide context: Mean age, gender distribution, total cell number and subset yield did not differ between patients and healthy donors. Across all samples, some 110,000,000 sorted cells were examined, and cell number per subset correlated strongly with RNA yield. The study compared TCRB repertoires of sorted circulating CD4+ T cell subsets between recently diagnosed type 1 diabetes patients and matched healthy donors. Regulatory and stem cell-like memory subsets were obtained from only 8 patients and about 8 healthy donors, while naive and central memory subsets were obtained from all 30 or so donors. What the research found in general, with its limitations: At VDJ recombination sites, type 1 diabetes patients had fewer insertions and more deleted nucleotides, which implies abnormalities in thymic rearrangement. Sequencing cDNA rather than genomic DNA could over-represent highly expressing activated cells, although activation and CD3 levels did not differ between groups. In all four CD4+ subsets, TCRB CDR3 length was moderately but significantly shorter in type 1 diabetes patients. HLA sub-analyses involved small numbers of individuals, so any influence of HLA type on TCRB rearrangement remained unresolved. Shorter templates might be favored by PCR, yet because patient and control samples were amplified and corrected together, any such skew would affect both groups equally. Naive, central memory and regulatory TCRB repertoires appeared more similar among patients than among healthy donors.

The entire isolated RNA was reverse transcribed using the High Capacity cDNA Reverse Transcription Kit, and thus expressed TCRB transcripts were sequenced. For stem cell-like memory T cell samples, survey-depth immunoSEQ sequencing was used, averaging about 990,000 total reads per sample. Sorted cells were lysed in RLT buffer, and RNA was extracted using DNase-treated RNeasy Micro or Mini kits according to cell number. To prevent cross-contamination, every cell subset was processed on its own, while patient and healthy donor samples were processed together. The immunoSEQ multiplex PCR was used to amplify TCRB sequences from cDNA, yielding 87-bp fragments that span the CDR3 region. Sequencing of the amplicons was done on the Illumina HiSeq platform. Per the original workflow: PCR bias was corrected computationally using synthetic template baselines, and reads within Hamming distance 2 were collapsed, with unmergeable singletons discarded. Reads were aligned to IMGT to assign V, D and J genes, CDR3 length, and insertions or deletions at six rearrangement sites. Within each subset, clonotype counts were normalized to sorted cell number, and only after that were true diversity and Gini coefficients computed with the tcR R package. Repertoire sharing was quantified using the overlap coefficient calculated on TCRB nucleotide sequences. TCRdb carries this immuneACCESS record with in-frame sequences only. Its versions omit some clonotypes, under half of them owing to an unresolved V gene in the studies checked, with the rest unexplained. Clone size and the V and J calls come from that table; the DNA yielded D and trimming. The sample contains 20,000 to 25,000 clones, 68% of them found a single time. The ten largest clones capture 1.1% of the sample.

The sequence links TRBV19 to TRBJ2-1; D gene: possibly TRBD2, on 5 matching bases. The receptor was isolated from a middle-aged woman with type 1 diabetes. Input material: stem cell memory CD4+ T cells from blood. The sample's cell subset or site label is to be understood as: stem cell-like memory CD4+ T cells. The DNA reads as follows: TGTGCCAGTAGTATTCAGAGGAGCGGGCAGTTCTTC. Its coded protein is CASSIQRSGQFF.